The clone carrying this T cell receptor beta chain was counted between two and nine times. The antigen is not known. Some clones are missing from TCRdb's copy, which holds only in-frame ones; the method was immunoSEQ multiplex PCR. The profile covers tens of thousands of clones, with 80% to 90% appearing a single time and roughly 3.2% taken by the ten largest. The germline V gene encodes CDR1 SGHTA and CDR2 FQGTGA. CDR3 length equals 12 residues. Between the trimmed V and J ends, which lost 4 bases and 4 bases, there was a span of 6 bases. These data originate in a study of CD4 T cells in relation to SARS-CoV-2 and coronaviruses. On the study more broadly: Convalescent patients had median age 38.5 years, range about 20 to 75.

General study findings and limits: This crossreactivity analysis covered spike protein alone, no other viral proteins.

The receptor comes from an adult with COVID-19. The sample taken for sequencing was memory CD4+ T cells from PBMCs. The gene calls are TRBV7-3 and TRBJ2-3; D perhaps matches TRBD1 (5 bases). Written as DNA, the CDR3 is TGTGCCAGCAGCTCAGGGTCAGATACGCAGTATTTT. Its protein is CASSSGSDTQYF.